The 10 T cell receptor beta chains listed next were all sequenced from one sample in a study of blood T cell repertoires in COVID-19. TCRdb keeps only in-frame clones here, not all; method: immunoSEQ multiplex PCR. This sample has approximately 94,000 clones, with around four fifths found just once. The source material was peripheral blood. These receptors were collected from a woman aged 70-85 years with acute or convalescent COVID-19.

In this sample, this clone turned up a few times. This chain connects TRBV11-2 to TRBJ1-2; the match to TRBD1 covers 9 bases. The CDR3 consists of 15 residues. In germline, CDR1 is SGHAT, CDR2 FQNNGV. After removal of 4 bases from V and 3 bases from J, the junction contained 6 bases not matched to a gene. The CDR3 loop reads CASSSGQGQDYGYTF. As DNA, the CDR3 is TGTGCCAGCAGCTCCGGACAGGGGCAGGACTATGGCTACACCTTC.

The rearrangement links TRBV7-9 to TRBJ2-5, with 9 bases that match TRBD1. V was clipped by 4 bases and J by 2 bases; unmatched bases: 5. CDR3 length: 15 amino acids. Germline CDR1 reads SEHNR; CDR2 reads FQNEAQ (reference sequence). In DNA, the CDR3 is TGTGCCAGCAGCTCACAGGGGGCGATACAAGAGACCCAGTACTTC. Translating gives CASSSQGAIQETQYF. Full variable domain (rest looked up from reference TRBV7-9 and TRBJ2-5): DTGVSQNPRHKITKRGQNVTFRCDPISEHNRLYWYRQTLGQGPEFLTYFQNEAQLEKSRLLSDRFSAERPKGSFSTLEIQRTEQGDSAMYLCASSSQGAIQETQYFGPGTRLLVL.

This chain joins TRBV5-4 and TRBJ2-1; tentative D call: TRBD2 (5 bases). CDR1 SGHNT and CDR2 YYREEE come from the germline V gene (reference sequence). Trimming removed 0 bases from V and 7 bases from J, with 14 bases in between. This CDR3 is 15 amino acids long. The CDR3 loop is CASSLVTSEDNEQFF. The CDR3 DNA reads as TGTGCCAGCAGCTTGGTAACCTCGGAGGATAATGAGCAGTTCTTC.

This chain joins TRBV28 and TRBJ1-1; D perhaps matches TRBD1 (6 bases). The germline CDR1 and CDR2 sequences are MDHEN and SYDVKM. The CDR3 runs 17 residues. Trimming removed 7 bases from V and 4 bases from J, with 25 bases in between. The CDR3 sequence: CASIYGLIGEGGTEAFF. CDR3 sequence (DNA): TGTGCCAGCATTTATGGCTTAATAGGGGAAGGGGGCACTGAAGCTTTCTTT.

On this clone: Mismatch with germline at one junction end may stem from a read error. The genes are TRBV18 and TRBJ1-2; 8 nucleotides align to TRBD1. This CDR3 has 16 residues. The germline V gene encodes CDR1 KGHSH and CDR2 LQKENI. CDR3 nucleotides: TGTGCCACCTCAGGACAGGGAGGAACCCTTAACTATGGCTACACCTTC. Translated, it gives CATSGQGGTLNYGYTF.

The table lists this clone with a few counts. V gene TRBV6-5 combines with J gene TRBJ1-2; perhaps TRBD1 as D (5 bases). Germline CDR1 reads MNHEY; CDR2 reads SVGAGI. CDR3 size: 13 residues. Trimming stripped 5 bases from V and 5 bases from J, with 12 bases between. Written as DNA, the CDR3 is TGTGCCAGCAGTCCTCAAGGGGTGTATGGCTACACCTTC. Protein sequence: CASSPQGVYGYTF.

The count of this clone is one. The chain combines TRBV4-2 with TRBJ1-4; 7 bases are shared with TRBD1. V shed 4 bases and J 7 bases; nucleotides not matched to a gene: 9. In germline, CDR1 is LGHNA, CDR2 YNFKEQ. CDR3 size: 15 residues. The CDR3 is CASSPYDRAVEKLFF. As DNA, the CDR3 is TGTGCCAGCAGCCCCTACGACAGGGCAGTTGAAAAACTGTTTTTT.

This clone was seen a few times. The chain employs TRBV7-3 and TRBJ2-2; weak D call: TRBD1 (5 bases). The V and J ends lost 2 bases and 1 base respectively, with 5 bases between them. The CDR3 totals 14 residues. Germline CDR1 is SGHTA and CDR2 is FQGTGA. The CDR3 sequence is CASSLQGNTGELFF. CDR3 sequence (DNA): TGTGCCAGCAGCTTACAGGGGAACACCGGGGAGCTGTTTTTT.

The chain joins TRBV5-8 to TRBJ2-1; D is undetermined. Germline CDR1 is SGHTS and CDR2 is YDEGEE. The CDR3 spans 13 residues. Trimming left V 4 bases short and J 9 bases short, with 14 bases between. As DNA, the CDR3 is TGTGCCAGCAGCACGTCGGGTTCGGGTGAGCAGTTCTTC. Translating gives CASSTSGSGEQFF.

The rearrangement links TRBV5-1 to TRBJ1-3; 10 nucleotides match TRBD1. Germline CDR1 is SGHRS and CDR2 is YFSETQ. V was pared by 3 bases and J by 3 bases, with 12 bases of the junction left unmatched. The CDR3 sequence is 18 residues long. DNA for the CDR3: TGCGCCAGCAGCTCCGGCATGACAGGGGGCGAAGATGGAAACACCATATATTTT. It codes for CASSSGMTGGEDGNTIYF.